The rows below give T cell receptor beta chains drawn from one sample of a study of cytomegalovirus exposure and HLA in healthy donors. Data came from immunoSEQ multiplex PCR; TCRdb stores just in-frame clones and leaves some out. The table lists more than 110,000 clones, 76% of them singletons, with 3.5% to 4% in the top ten. Input material: PBMCs. These receptors all stem from a man in his late teens or twenties in good health and CMV-seronegative. Both conserved end residues are part of each CDR3. The D gene is left open where the match is weak. Size is omitted from some rows. Given values are once, few, many or a class for expanded clones.

clone size | D gene | J gene | V gene | CDR3 length | CDR3 protein | CDR3 DNA
. | TRBD2 | TRBJ2-7 | TRBV11-2 | 11 | CASSLGGSQYF | TGTGCCAGCAGCTTGGGGGGGTCGCAGTACTTC
. | . | TRBJ1-2 | TRBV28 | 13 | CASSLKGGYGYTF | TGTGCCAGCAGTTTAAAGGGGGGGTATGGCTACACCTTC
few | . | TRBJ2-7 | TRBV4-1 | 13 | CASSHWGVGEQYF | TGCGCCAGCAGCCATTGGGGGGTGGGCGAGCAGTACTTC
. | TRBD1 | TRBJ2-7 | TRBV27 | 13 | CASGDRGRYEQYF | TGTGCCAGCGGGGACAGGGGGCGTTACGAGCAGTACTTC
. | TRBD1 | TRBJ1-1 | TRBV7-9 | 15 | CASSLGTVKNTEAFF | TGTGCCAGCAGCTTGGGGACAGTTAAGAACACTGAAGCTTTCTTT
few | TRBD1 | TRBJ2-1 | TRBV7-2 | 15 | CASSDQTGLYNEQFF | TGTGCCAGCAGCGATCAGACAGGGCTCTACAATGAGCAGTTCTTC
. | . | TRBJ1-5 | TRBV6-1 | 13 | CASSDGGGQPQHF | TGTGCCAGCAGTGATGGGGGAGGCCAGCCCCAGCATTTT
. | TRBD1 | TRBJ1-2 | TRBV27 | 18 | CASSFLVPGQGPGYGYTF | TGTGCCAGCAGTTTCCTTGTCCCGGGACAGGGGCCGGGGTATGGCTACACCTTC
. | . | TRBJ2-7 | TRBV13 | 13 | CASSPLTGEGQYF | TGTGCCAGCAGCCCCCTGACTGGCGAAGGGCAGTACTTC
few | . | TRBJ1-1 | TRBV27 | 14 | CASSKTGGNTEAFF | TGTGCCAGCAGCAAGACAGGCGGGAACACTGAAGCTTTCTTT
. | TRBD1 | TRBJ2-5 | TRBV7-8 | 17 | CASGWDREGSRGETQYF | TGTGCCAGCGGCTGGGACAGGGAGGGGAGTCGGGGGGAGACCCAGTACTTC
. | . | TRBJ2-5 | TRBV7-3 | 18 | CASSLRDTSTPQAETQYF | TGTGCCAGCAGCCTCCGGGACACATCAACACCCCAAGCGGAGACCCAGTACTTC
. | . | TRBJ2-1 | TRBV6-5 | 13 | CASSYGLGSEQFF | TGTGCCAGCAGTTACGGTTTGGGGAGCGAGCAGTTCTTC
few | TRBD2 | TRBJ2-7 | TRBV7-6 | 17 | CASSLDPSGRALDEQYF | TGTGCCAGCAGCTTAGACCCTAGCGGGAGGGCCCTCGACGAGCAGTACTTC
. | . | TRBJ2-1 | TRBV7-9 | 14 | CASSLATTYNEQFF | TGTGCCAGCAGCTTAGCGACTACATACAATGAGCAGTTCTTC
. | . | TRBJ2-7 | TRBV7-2 | 16 | CASSPSGVGLNYEQYF | TGTGCCAGCAGCCCCTCGGGGGTCGGTTTAAACTACGAGCAGTACTTC
. | . | TRBJ1-5 | TRBV28 | 14 | CASSLGQMVQPQHF | TGTGCCAGCAGTTTAGGACAAATGGTTCAGCCCCAGCATTTT
few | TRBD1 | TRBJ1-4 | TRBV29-1 | 15 | CSVGDSIQGNEKLFF | TGCAGCGTTGGGGACAGTATACAAGGAAACGAAAAACTGTTTTTT
. | . | TRBJ2-3 | TRBV5-6 | 15 | CASSLEGRSTDTQYF | TGTGCCAGCAGCTTGGAGGGGCGGAGCACAGATACGCAGTATTTT
. | . | TRBJ1-1 | TRBV2 | 16 | CASSDAGRHPNTEAFF | TGTGCCAGCAGTGATGCGGGACGGCACCCGAACACTGAAGCTTTCTTT
. | TRBD1 | TRBJ2-7 | TRBV5-1 | 12 | CASSPQGQEQYF | TGCGCCAGCAGCCCACAGGGGCAAGAGCAGTACTTC
. | . | TRBJ1-4 | TRBV29-1 | 18 | CSVEGPSLGGAVGEKLFF | TGCAGCGTTGAAGGGCCGTCGTTGGGGGGGGCGGTCGGAGAAAAACTGTTTTTT
once | . | TRBJ2-1 | TRBV27 | 14 | CASSSPTDRNEQFF | TGTGCCAGCAGTTCCCCGACAGACCGAAATGAGCAGTTCTTC
. | TRBD2 | TRBJ2-1 | TRBV7-9 | 17 | CASSLGLAAPRYNEQFF | TGTGCCAGCAGCTTAGGCCTAGCGGCCCCGAGGTACAATGAGCAGTTCTTC
. | . | TRBJ2-7 | TRBV19 | 14 | CASSAWDSPYEQYF | TGTGCCAGTAGTGCATGGGACTCCCCCTACGAGCAGTACTTC
. | . | TRBJ1-1 | TRBV28 | 18 | CASSFSIDPAFTNTEAFF | TGTGCCAGCAGTTTTAGTATTGATCCCGCCTTTACGAACACTGAAGCTTTCTTT
. | . | TRBJ2-3 | TRBV14 | 13 | CASSWDSLDTQYF | TGTGCCAGCAGCTGGGACTCCCTGGATACGCAGTATTTT
. | TRBD1 | TRBJ1-3 | TRBV5-6 | 16 | CASSTGTGSSGNTIYF | TGTGCCAGCAGTACCGGGACAGGGTCCTCTGGAAACACCATATATTTT
. | . | TRBJ2-1 | TRBV14 | 15 | CASSPRGSSYNEQFF | TGTGCCAGCAGCCCCAGGGGTAGCTCCTACAATGAGCAGTTCTTC
. | . | TRBJ1-1 | TRBV19 | 15 | CASSMSSVPGTEAFF | TGTGCCAGTAGTATGTCCTCCGTGCCGGGTACTGAAGCTTTCTTT
. | TRBD2 | TRBJ2-2 | TRBV2 | 16 | CASSEGASGDAGELFF | TGTGCCAGCAGTGAGGGGGCTAGCGGGGACGCCGGGGAGCTGTTTTTT
. | TRBD2 | TRBJ2-5 | TRBV7-2 | 16 | CASSFTREGRLETQYF | TGTGCCAGCAGCTTCACTCGGGAGGGAAGGCTAGAGACCCAGTACTTC
. | TRBD1 | TRBJ1-4 | TRBV9 | 14 | CASSARDRSEKLFF | TGTGCCAGCAGCGCCCGGGACAGAAGTGAAAAACTGTTTTTT
. | . | TRBJ1-3 | TRBV27 | 14 | CASSLRGHGNTIYF | TGTGCCAGCAGTTTAAGGGGACATGGAAACACCATATATTTT
few | TRBD1 | TRBJ2-7 | TRBV28 | 15 | CASSLSGTGIAEQYF | TGTGCCAGCAGTTTATCGGGGACAGGGATAGCGGAGCAGTACTTC
. | . | TRBJ1-4 | TRBV9 | 13 | CASSPTGVEKLFF | TGTGCCAGCAGCCCGACCGGGGTTGAAAAACTGTTTTTT
few | . | TRBJ1-3 | TRBV21-1 | 17 | CASSKAQGAVSGNTIYF | TGTGCCAGCAGCAAAGCCCAGGGGGCAGTATCTGGAAACACCATATATTTT
. | TRBD1 | TRBJ2-7 | TRBV30 | 15 | CAWESGTGASYEQYF | TGTGCCTGGGAATCCGGGACAGGGGCCTCCTACGAGCAGTACTTC